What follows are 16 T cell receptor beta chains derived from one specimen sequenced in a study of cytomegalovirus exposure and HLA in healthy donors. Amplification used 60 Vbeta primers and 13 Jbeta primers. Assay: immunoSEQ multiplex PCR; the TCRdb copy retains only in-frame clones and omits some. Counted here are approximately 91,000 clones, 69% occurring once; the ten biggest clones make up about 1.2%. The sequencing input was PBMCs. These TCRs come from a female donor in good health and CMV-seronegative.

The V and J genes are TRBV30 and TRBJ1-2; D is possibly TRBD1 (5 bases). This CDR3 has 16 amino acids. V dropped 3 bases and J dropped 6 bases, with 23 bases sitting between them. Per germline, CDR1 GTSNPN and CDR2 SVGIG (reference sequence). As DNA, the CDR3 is TGTGCCTGGAGCGCCTCTAGTAGGGCAGGGTGGAATGGCTACACCTTC. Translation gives CAWSASSRAGWNGYTF.

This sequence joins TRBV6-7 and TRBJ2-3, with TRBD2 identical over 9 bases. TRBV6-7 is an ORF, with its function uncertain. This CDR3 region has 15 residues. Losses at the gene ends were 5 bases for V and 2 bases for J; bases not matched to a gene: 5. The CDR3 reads CASSQTSGVTDTQYF. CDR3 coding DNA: TGTGCCAGCAGTCAGACTAGCGGCGTCACAGATACGCAGTATTTT.

The CDR3 DNA reads TGTGCCAGCAGTACCACAGGACAGACGGGTGAAAAACTGTTTTTT. This sequence encodes CASSTTGQTGEKLFF. The rearrangement uses TRBV6-6 and TRBJ1-4; tentatively, D is TRBD1 (6 bases). The germline V gene has CDR1 MNHNY and CDR2 SVGAGI (reference sequence). The CDR3 runs 15 residues. Trimming cost V 5 bases and J 7 bases, with 17 bases left between them.

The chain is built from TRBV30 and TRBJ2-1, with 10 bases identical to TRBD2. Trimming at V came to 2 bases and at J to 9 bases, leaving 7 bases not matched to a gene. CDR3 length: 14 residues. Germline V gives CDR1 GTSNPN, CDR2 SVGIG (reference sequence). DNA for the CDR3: TGTGCCTGGAGTAGGCTAGCGGGAGCGGTTGAGCAGTTCTTC. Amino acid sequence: CAWSRLAGAVEQFF.

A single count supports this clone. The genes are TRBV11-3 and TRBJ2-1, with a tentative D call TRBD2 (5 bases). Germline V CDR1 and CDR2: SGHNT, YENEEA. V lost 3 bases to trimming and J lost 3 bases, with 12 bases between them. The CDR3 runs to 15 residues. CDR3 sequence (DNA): TGTGCCAGCAGCTTGGAGGCAGATAACTACAATGAGCAGTTCTTC. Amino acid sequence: CASSLEADNYNEQFF.

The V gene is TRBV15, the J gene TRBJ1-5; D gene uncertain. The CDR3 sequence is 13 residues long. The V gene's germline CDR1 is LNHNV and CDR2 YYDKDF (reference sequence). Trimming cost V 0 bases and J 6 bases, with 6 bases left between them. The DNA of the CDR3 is TGTGCCACCAGCAGAGATCGAGGTCAGCCCCAGCATTTT. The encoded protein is CATSRDRGQPQHF.

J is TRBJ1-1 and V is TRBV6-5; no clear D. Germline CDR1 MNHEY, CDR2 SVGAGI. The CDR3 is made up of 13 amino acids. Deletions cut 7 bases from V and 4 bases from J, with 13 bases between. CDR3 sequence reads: CASTIRAGTEAFF. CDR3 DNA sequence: TGTGCCAGCACGATCCGGGCGGGCACTGAAGCTTTCTTT.

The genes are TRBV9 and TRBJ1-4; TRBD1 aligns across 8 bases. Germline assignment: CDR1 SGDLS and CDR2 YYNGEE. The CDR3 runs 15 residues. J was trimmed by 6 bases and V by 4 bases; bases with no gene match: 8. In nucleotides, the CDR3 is TGTGCCAGCAGCTCCCAGGGGGCGTTGGATGAAAAACTGTTTTTT. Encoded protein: CASSSQGALDEKLFF.

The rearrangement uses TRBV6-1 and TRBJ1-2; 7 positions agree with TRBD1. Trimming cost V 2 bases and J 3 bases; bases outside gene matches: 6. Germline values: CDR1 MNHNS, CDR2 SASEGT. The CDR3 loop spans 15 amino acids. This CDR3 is CASSEPQGGYYGYTF. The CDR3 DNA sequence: TGTGCCAGCAGTGAACCTCAAGGGGGCTACTATGGCTACACCTTC.

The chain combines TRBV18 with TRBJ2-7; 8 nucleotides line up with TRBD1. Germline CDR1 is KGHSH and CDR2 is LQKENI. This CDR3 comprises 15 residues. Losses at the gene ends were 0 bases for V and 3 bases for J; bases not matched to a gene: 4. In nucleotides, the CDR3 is TGTGCCAGCTCACCACCGTCACAGGGGGTCTACGAGCAGTACTTC. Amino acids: CASSPPSQGVYEQYF.

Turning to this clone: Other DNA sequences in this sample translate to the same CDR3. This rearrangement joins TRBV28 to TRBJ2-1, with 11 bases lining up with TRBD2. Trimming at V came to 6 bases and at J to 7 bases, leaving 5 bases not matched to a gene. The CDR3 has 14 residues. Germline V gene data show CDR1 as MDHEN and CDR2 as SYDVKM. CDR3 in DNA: TGTGCCAGCAGACCCGGGACTAGCGGAAATGAGCAGTTCTTC. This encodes CASRPGTSGNEQFF. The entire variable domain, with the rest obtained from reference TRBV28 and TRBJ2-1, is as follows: DVKVTQSSRYLVKRTGEKVFLECVQDMDHENMFWYRQDPGLGLRLIYFSYDVKMKEKGDIPEGYSVSREKKERFSLILESASTNQTSMYLCASRPGTSGNEQFFGPGTRLTVL.

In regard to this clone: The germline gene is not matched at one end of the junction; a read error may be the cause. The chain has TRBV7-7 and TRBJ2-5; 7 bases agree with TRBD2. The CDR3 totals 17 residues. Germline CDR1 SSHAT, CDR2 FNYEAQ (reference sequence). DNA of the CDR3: TGTGCTAGCAGCCCCCTAATCGGCCGGGAGGCTGGAGAGACCCAGTACTTC. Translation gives CASSPLIGREAGETQYF.

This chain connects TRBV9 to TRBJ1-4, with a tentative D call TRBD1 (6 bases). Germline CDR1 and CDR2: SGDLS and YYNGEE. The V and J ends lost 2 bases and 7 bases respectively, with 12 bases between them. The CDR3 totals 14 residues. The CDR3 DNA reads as TGTGCCAGCAGCGTTAGGGGGGAGGGTGAAAAACTGTTTTTT. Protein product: CASSVRGEGEKLFF.

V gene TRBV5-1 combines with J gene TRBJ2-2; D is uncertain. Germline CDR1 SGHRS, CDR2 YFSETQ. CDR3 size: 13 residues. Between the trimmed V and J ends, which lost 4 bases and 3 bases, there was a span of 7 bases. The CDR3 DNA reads TGCGCCAGCAGCCCCCTCGACACCGGGGAGCTGTTTTTT. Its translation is CASSPLDTGELFF. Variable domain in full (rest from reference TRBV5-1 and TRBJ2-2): KAGVTQTPRYLIKTRGQQVTLSCSPISGHRSVSWYQQTPGQGLQFLFEYFSETQRNKGNFPGRFSGRQFSNSRSEMNVSTLELGDSALYLCASSPLDTGELFFGEGSRLTVL.

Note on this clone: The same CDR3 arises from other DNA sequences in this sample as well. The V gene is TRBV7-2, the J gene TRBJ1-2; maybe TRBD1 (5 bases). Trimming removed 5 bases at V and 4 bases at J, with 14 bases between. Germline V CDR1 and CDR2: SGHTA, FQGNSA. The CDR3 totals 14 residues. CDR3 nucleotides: TGTGCCAGCAGCCCCTCGCAGGGAAGCTATGGCTACACCTTC. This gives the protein CASSPSQGSYGYTF.

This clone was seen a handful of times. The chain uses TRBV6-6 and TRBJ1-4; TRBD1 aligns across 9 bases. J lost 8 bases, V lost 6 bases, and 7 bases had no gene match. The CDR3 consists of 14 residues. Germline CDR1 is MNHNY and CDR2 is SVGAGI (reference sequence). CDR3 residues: CASSPRQGGEKLFF. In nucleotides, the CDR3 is TGTGCCAGCAGCCCCCGACAGGGGGGGGAAAAACTGTTTTTT.